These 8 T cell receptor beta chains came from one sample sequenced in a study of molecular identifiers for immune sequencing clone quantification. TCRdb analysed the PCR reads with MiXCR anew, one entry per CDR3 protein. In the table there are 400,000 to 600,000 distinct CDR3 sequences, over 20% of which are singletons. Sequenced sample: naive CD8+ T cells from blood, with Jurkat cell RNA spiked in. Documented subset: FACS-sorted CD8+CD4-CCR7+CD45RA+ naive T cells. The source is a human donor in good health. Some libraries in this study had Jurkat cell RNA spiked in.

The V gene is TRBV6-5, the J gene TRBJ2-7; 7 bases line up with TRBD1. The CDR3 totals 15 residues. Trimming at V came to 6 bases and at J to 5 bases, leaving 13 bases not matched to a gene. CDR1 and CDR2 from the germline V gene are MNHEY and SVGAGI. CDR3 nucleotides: TGTGCCAGCAGCCGACGGGGACAGTCGCCCCACGAGCAGTACTTC. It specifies CASSRRGQSPHEQYF.

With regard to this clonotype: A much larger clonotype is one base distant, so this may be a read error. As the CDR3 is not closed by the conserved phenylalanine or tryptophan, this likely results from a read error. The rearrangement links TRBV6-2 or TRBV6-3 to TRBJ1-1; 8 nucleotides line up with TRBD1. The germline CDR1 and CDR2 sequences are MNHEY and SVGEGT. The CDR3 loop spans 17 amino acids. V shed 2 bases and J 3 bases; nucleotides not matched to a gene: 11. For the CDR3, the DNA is TGTGCCAGCAGTTACGGGGCAGGGGGCCTGTGGGACACTGAAGCTTTCTCT. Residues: CASSYGAGGLWDTEAFS.

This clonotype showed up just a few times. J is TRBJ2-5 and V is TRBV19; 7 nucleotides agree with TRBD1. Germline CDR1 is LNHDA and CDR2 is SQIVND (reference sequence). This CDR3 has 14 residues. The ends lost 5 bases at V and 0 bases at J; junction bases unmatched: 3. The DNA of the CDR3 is TGTGCCAGTAGTGCTGGGACAGACCAAGAGACCCAGTACTTC. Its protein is CASSAGTDQETQYF.

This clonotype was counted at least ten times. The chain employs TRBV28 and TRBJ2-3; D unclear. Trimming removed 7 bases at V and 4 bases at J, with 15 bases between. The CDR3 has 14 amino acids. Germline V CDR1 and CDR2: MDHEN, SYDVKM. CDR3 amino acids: CASNGRPVADTQYF. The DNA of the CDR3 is TGTGCCAGCAACGGCAGGCCGGTCGCAGATACGCAGTATTTT.

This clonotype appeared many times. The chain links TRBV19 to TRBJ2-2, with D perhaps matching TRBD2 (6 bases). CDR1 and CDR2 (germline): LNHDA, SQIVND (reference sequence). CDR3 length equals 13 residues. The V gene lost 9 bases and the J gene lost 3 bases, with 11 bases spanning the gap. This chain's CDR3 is CASSLADTGELFF. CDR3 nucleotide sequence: TGTGCCAGCAGCTTAGCGGACACCGGGGAGCTGTTTTTT.

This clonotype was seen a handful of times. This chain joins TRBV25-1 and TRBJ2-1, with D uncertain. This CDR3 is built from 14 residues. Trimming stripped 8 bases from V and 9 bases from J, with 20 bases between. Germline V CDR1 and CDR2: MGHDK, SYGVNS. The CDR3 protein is CASLVGSDIPEQFF. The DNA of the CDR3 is TGTGCCAGCCTCGTTGGGTCCGATATACCTGAGCAGTTCTTC.

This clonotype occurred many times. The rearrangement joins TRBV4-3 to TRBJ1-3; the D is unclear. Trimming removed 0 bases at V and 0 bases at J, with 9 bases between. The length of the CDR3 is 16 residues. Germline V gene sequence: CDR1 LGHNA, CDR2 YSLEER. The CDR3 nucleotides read TGCGCCAGCAGCCAAGACGGCCGGAGCTCTGGAAACACCATATATTTT. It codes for CASSQDGRSSGNTIYF.

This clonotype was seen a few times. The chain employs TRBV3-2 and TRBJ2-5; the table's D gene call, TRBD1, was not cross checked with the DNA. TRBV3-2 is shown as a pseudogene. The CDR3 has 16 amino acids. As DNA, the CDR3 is TGTGCCAGCAGCCCGGGACAGTTCTGGAGGTCGGAGACCCAGTACTTC. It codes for CASSPGQFWRSETQYF.